This TCR beta chain was sequenced during a study of metastatic and nonmetastatic thyroid tumors. About the research overall: Repertoire data that came from the blood and tumor or nodule tissue of malignant and benign thyroid patients were compared.

With MiXCR, TCRdb reprocessed the PCR reads. This table has about 4,000 clones, around 35% appearing once. This clone qualifies as medium-sized (0.01 to 0.1%). Its matching antigen is unknown. Study-level results: Malignant tumors reportedly showed significantly higher TCR beta diversity than benign nodules in both blood and tumor.

Nobody among the patients had been given any treatment before thyroid surgery. V was cut by 1 base and J by 0 bases, with 12 bases left in between. Germline CDR1 reads SNHLY; CDR2 reads FYNNEI. This CDR3 contains 16 residues. The sequenced sample consisted of adjacent normal tissue. V and J are TRBV2 and TRBJ2-5; D is unresolved. This clonotype originated in a female donor with papillary thyroid cancer or a benign thyroid nodule (not recorded which). Some clones in this sample may be carry-over from other donors' samples. This chain's CDR3 is CASSEGLAPDQETQYF. Here the CDR3 DNA reads TGTGCCAGCAGTGAAGGTCTCGCGCCAGACCAAGAGACCCAGTACTTC. The full variable domain, rest sourced from reference TRBV2 and TRBJ2-5, is EPEVTQTPSHQVTQMGQEVILRCVPISNHLYFYWYRQILGQKVEFLVSFYNNEISEKSEIFDDQFSVERPDGSNFTLKIRSTKLEDSAMYFCASSEGLAPDQETQYFGPGTRLLVL.